This T cell receptor (beta chain) was observed in a study of shared clonotypes between healthy human individuals. Study-level information: Each donor's CD4 naive and CD4 memory cells filled three plates apiece, CD8 naive two, and CD8 memory one. Regarding the study as a whole: Generally, naive subsets came out with larger estimated richness than memory subsets. Sampling was confined to blood; repertoires within tissues likely differ.

Measured with immunoSEQ multiplex PCR; TCRdb has only the in-frame clones, and not every one. The sample lists some 2,400,000 clones, approximately 94% seen once, with 0.1% to 0.15% in the top ten. As to this clone: The antigen is undetermined.

Healthy and HIV-negative, the adult donors had no recent acute infections or vaccinations. The CDR3 runs to 15 residues. Germline lookup yields CDR1 SGHVS and CDR2 FQNEAQ. V was shortened by 0 bases and J by 8 bases, with 14 bases between the two germline ends. Input material: naive CD4+ T cells sorted from blood. Indicated subset: CD45RA+ positively selected. The chain couples TRBV7-8 to TRBJ1-5; TRBD1 might be the D (5 bases). The source is a man aged 18 to 29 in good health. The CDR3: CASSLASRVREPQHF. CDR3 DNA: TGTGCCAGCAGCTTAGCGAGCAGGGTTCGGGAGCCCCAGCATTTT.